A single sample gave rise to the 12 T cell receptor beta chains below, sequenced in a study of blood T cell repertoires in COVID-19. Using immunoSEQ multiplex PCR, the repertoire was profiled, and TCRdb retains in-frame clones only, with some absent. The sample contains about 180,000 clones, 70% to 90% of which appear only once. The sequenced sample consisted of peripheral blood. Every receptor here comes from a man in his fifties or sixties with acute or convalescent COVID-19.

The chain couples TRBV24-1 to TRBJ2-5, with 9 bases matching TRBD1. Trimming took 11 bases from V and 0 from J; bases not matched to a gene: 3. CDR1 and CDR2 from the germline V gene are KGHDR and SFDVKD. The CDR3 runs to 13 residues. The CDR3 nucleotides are TGTGCCAGGGACAGGGTTAACCAAGAGACCCAGTACTTC. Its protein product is CARDRVNQETQYF.

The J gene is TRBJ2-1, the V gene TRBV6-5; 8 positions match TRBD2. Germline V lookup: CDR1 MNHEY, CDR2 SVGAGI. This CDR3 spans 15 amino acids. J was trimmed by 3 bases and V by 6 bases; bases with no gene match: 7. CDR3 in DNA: TGTGCCAGCAGCTCTCTAGCGGGCTTCTACAATGAGCAGTTCTTC. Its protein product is CASSSLAGFYNEQFF.

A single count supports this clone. The CDR3 region is CASSELVTGDTYEQYF. For the CDR3, the DNA is TGTGCCAGCAGTGAACTGGTGACAGGCGATACCTACGAGCAGTACTTC. The rearrangement links TRBV6-1 to TRBJ2-7, with D maybe TRBD1 (6 bases). Trimming took off 2 bases at V and 2 bases at J, with 16 bases between the two ends. The CDR3 runs to 16 residues. Germline values: CDR1 MNHNS, CDR2 SASEGT.

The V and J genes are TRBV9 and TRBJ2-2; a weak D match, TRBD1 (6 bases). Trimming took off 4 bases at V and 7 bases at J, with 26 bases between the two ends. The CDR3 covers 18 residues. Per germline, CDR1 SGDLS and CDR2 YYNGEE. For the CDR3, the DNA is TGTGCCAGCAGCCCTACTTTGGGACACCCAGGGATTGGCGGGGAGCTGTTTTTT. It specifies CASSPTLGHPGIGGELFF.

The CDR3 DNA reads TGTGCCAGCAGCACTTTATCGAACAATGAGCAGTTCTTC. This encodes CASSTLSNNEQFF. The chain employs TRBV7-9 and TRBJ2-1; D remains ambiguous. The CDR3 length is 13 residues. CDR1 and CDR2 from the germline V gene are SEHNR and FQNEAQ (reference sequence). V was clipped by 5 bases and J by 5 bases, with 10 bases between them.

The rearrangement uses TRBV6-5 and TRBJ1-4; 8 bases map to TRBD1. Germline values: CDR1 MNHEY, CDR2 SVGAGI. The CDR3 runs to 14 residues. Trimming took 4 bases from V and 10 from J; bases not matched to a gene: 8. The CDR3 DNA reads TGTGCCAGCAGTTCACAGGGGGGGACTGTAAAACTGTTTTTT. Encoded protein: CASSSQGGTVKLFF.

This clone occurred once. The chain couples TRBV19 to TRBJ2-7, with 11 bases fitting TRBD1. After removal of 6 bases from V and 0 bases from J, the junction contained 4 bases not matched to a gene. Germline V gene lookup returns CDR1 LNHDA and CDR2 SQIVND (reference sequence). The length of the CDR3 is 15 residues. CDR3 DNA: TGTGCCAGTAGGGGACAGGGGGGCGGCTCCTACGAGCAGTACTTC. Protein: CASRGQGGGSYEQYF.

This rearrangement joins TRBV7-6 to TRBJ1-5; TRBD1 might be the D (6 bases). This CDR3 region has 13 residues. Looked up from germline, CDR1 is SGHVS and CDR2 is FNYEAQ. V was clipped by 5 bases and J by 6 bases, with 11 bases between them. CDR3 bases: TGTGCCAGCAGCATAGGGGGGGGTCAGCCCCAGCATTTT. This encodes CASSIGGGQPQHF.

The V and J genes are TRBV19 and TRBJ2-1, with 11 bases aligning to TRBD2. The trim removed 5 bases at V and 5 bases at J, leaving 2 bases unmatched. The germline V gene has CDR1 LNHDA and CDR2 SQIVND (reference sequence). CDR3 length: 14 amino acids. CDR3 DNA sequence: TGTGCCAGTAGTGGACTAGCGGGCCACAATGAGCAGTTCTTC. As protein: CASSGLAGHNEQFF.

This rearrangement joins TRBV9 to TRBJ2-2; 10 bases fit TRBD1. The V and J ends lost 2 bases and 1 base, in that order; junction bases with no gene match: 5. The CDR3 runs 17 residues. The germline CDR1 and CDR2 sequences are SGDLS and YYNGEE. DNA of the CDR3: TGTGCCAGCAGCGTTAGGGGGACAGGGGTGAACACCGGGGAGCTGTTTTTT. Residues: CASSVRGTGVNTGELFF.

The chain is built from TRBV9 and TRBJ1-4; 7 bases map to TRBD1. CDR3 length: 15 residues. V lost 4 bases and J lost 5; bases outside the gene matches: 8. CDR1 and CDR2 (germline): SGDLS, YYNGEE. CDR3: CASSPNRGLNEKLFF. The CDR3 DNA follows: TGTGCCAGCAGCCCGAACAGGGGCCTAAATGAAAAACTGTTTTTT.

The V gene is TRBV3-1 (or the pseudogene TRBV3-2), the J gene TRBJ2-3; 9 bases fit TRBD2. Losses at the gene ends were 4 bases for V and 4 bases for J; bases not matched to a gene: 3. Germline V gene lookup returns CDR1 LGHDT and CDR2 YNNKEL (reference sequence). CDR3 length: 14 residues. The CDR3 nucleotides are TGTGCCAGCAGCCTTAGCGGGAGCTCAGATACGCAGTATTTT. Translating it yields CASSLSGSSDTQYF.